This entry concerns a single T cell receptor beta chain. Its antigen is unknown. These data belong to a study of shared clonotypes between healthy human individuals. Study conclusions and caveats: Between a handful of donors, naive CD4 clonotypes were shared at a level of about 5%. Only blood was sampled, and tissue TCR repertoires likely differ from blood ones.

Germline assignment: CDR1 SGHAT and CDR2 FQNNGV. This CDR3 contains 17 residues. V was shortened by 1 base and J by 0 bases, with 14 bases between the two germline ends. Naivety among CD8 cells was defined by CD45RO negativity and positive CCR7 selection, thereby excluding terminally differentiated effector memory CD45RA+ cells. Under the authors' procedure: ImmunoSEQ supplied junction-only sequences lacking quality scores, so filtering was different. Here immunoSEQ multiplex PCR was the method, and the copy in TCRdb shows in-frame clones only, minus some. For V, J and clone size, that table is used; D and trimming come from the DNA. There are about 2.2 million clones in the sample; about 93% occur only once, and over 1.5% lies in the top ten.

The source of this sequence is a man aged 18 to 35 in good health. Some clones in this sample may be carry-over from other donors' samples. V usage is TRBV11-2 and J usage is TRBJ2-3; no clear D. The material sequenced was naive CD8+ T cells from PBMCs. The CDR3 loop is CASSLVPATTSTDTQYF. DNA of the CDR3: TGTGCCAGCAGCTTAGTCCCAGCCACTACTAGCACAGATACGCAGTATTTT.